The next 31 T cell receptor beta chains were all read from a single sample in a study of blood T cell repertoires in COVID-19. Measured with immunoSEQ multiplex PCR; TCRdb has only the in-frame clones, and not every one. The table records approximately 130,000 clones, 75% to 90% of them present only once. The sequencing sample was made of peripheral blood. The origin of the receptors is a human donor in a cohort sampled during active COVID-19.

J is TRBJ2-7 and V is TRBV3-1 (or the pseudogene TRBV3-2); 9 bases map to TRBD1. There are 14 residues in the CDR3. The germline V gene has CDR1 LGHDT and CDR2 YNNKEL (reference sequence). V lost 3 bases to trimming and J lost 1 base; unmatched junction nucleotides: 1. The DNA of the CDR3 is TGTGCCAGCAGCCAGGGACAGGGATCCTACGAGCAGTACTTC. This translates into CASSQGQGSYEQYF.

The genes are TRBV5-1 and TRBJ2-1; D might be TRBD2 (6 bases). From germline, CDR1 is SGHRS and CDR2 YFSETQ. V was cut by 3 bases and J by 0 bases, with 19 bases left in between. There are 18 residues in the CDR3. CDR3 nucleotide sequence: TGCGCCAGCAGCTCACCCTCCGGACTACCTCGCTCCTACAATGAGCAGTTCTTC. It translates to CASSSPSGLPRSYNEQFF. The variable domain in full, completed from reference TRBV5-1 and TRBJ2-1, reads KAGVTQTPRYLIKTRGQQVTLSCSPISGHRSVSWYQQTPGQGLQFLFEYFSETQRNKGNFPGRFSGRQFSNSRSEMNVSTLELGDSALYLCASSSPSGLPRSYNEQFFGPGTRLTVL.

The chain has TRBV5-4 and TRBJ2-5; D is perhaps TRBD2 (5 bases). V was cut by 4 bases and J by 2 bases, with 24 bases left in between. This CDR3 has 18 residues. The germline V gene has CDR1 SGHNT and CDR2 YYREEE (reference sequence). The CDR3 nucleotides read TGTGCCAGCAGCCCACCGCCGGGATCGGGGTATAAACAAGAGACCCAGTACTTC. Its protein is CASSPPPGSGYKQETQYF.

The chain couples TRBV9 to TRBJ2-5, with 7 bases matching TRBD1. The CDR3 contains 15 residues. The V gene end was trimmed by 3 bases and the J gene end by 2 bases; junction bases not matched to a gene: 7. Germline V gene lookup returns CDR1 SGDLS and CDR2 YYNGEE. The CDR3 DNA reads as TGTGCCAGCAGCGCGATCCCGACAGGGCAAGAGACCCAGTACTTC. Protein product: CASSAIPTGQETQYF.

The CDR3 DNA is TGTGCCAGCAAGATAGGAGCGGGGCTCTATGGCTACACCTTC. It yields the protein CASKIGAGLYGYTF. The chain employs TRBV19 and TRBJ1-2; perhaps TRBD1 as D (5 bases). The CDR3 runs 14 residues. The germline V gene has CDR1 LNHDA and CDR2 SQIVND (reference sequence). Trimming took off 9 bases at V and 4 bases at J, with 18 bases between the two ends. Filled out from reference TRBV19 and TRBJ1-2, the complete variable domain reads DGGITQSPKYLFRKEGQNVTLSCEQNLNHDAMYWYRQDPGQGLRLIYYSQIVNDFQKGDIAEGYSVSREKKESFPLTVTSAQKNPTAFYLCASKIGAGLYGYTFGSGTRLTVV.

Here the CDR3 DNA reads TGTGCCAGCAGTGACCCGACAGGGGGCGGTTCACCCCTCCACTTT. This sequence encodes CASSDPTGGGSPLHF. The V and J genes are TRBV25-1 and TRBJ1-6, with 10 positions matching TRBD1. Germline-derived CDR1 and CDR2 are MGHDK and SYGVNS. Trimming cost V 3 bases and J 9 bases; bases outside gene matches: 5. This CDR3 contains 15 residues.

The chain links TRBV9 to TRBJ1-2; unclear D gene. The CDR3 runs to 15 residues. Per germline, CDR1 SGDLS and CDR2 YYNGEE. Trimming left V 4 bases short and J 2 bases short, with 15 bases between. Written as DNA, the CDR3 is TGTGCCAGCAGCCTACACAGCAAAAAGAACTATGGCTACACCTTC. Translation gives CASSLHSKKNYGYTF.

The chain employs TRBV9 and TRBJ1-1; possibly TRBD1 for D (5 bases). Trimming stripped 5 bases from V and 1 base from J, with 12 bases between. The CDR3 runs 14 residues. Germline V gene lookup returns CDR1 SGDLS and CDR2 YYNGEE. The CDR3 reads CASSAGLQNTEAFF. The CDR3 DNA reads TGTGCCAGCAGTGCGGGGCTCCAGAACACTGAAGCTTTCTTT.

This clone was recorded a few times. V usage is TRBV7-8 and J usage is TRBJ1-6; 12 bases are shared with TRBD1. The CDR3 runs 18 residues. Trimming at V came to 5 bases and at J to 3 bases, leaving 8 bases not matched to a gene. Germline CDR1 is SGHVS and CDR2 is FQNEAQ. This CDR3 is CASSPQRDRGLYNSPLHF. Written as DNA, the CDR3 is TGTGCCAGCAGCCCTCAGCGGGACAGGGGGCTCTATAATTCACCCCTCCACTTT.

The gene calls are TRBV24-1 and TRBJ2-3; 10 bases map to TRBD2. CDR1 and CDR2 from the germline V gene are KGHDR and SFDVKD. This CDR3 spans 17 amino acids. V lost 1 base, J lost 3 bases, and 6 bases stayed unmatched. The CDR3 protein is CATSDLAGGLNTDTQYF. The CDR3 DNA reads TGTGCCACCAGTGATTTAGCGGGAGGGTTGAATACAGATACGCAGTATTTT.

The chain joins TRBV7-3 to TRBJ2-7; TRBD1 matches 8 bases. Unmatched junction bases numbered 6, after V lost 5 bases and J lost 3 bases. Per germline, CDR1 SGHTA and CDR2 FQGTGA. The CDR3 has 14 amino acids. CDR3: CASSAAGTGYEQYF. CDR3 nucleotides: TGTGCCAGCAGCGCCGCCGGGACAGGCTACGAGCAGTACTTC.

The chain is built from TRBV9 and TRBJ1-2, with D perhaps matching TRBD1 (6 bases). Trimming cost V 0 bases and J 8 bases, with 17 bases left between them. Germline assignment: CDR1 SGDLS and CDR2 YYNGEE. The CDR3 is 15 residues long. The CDR3 DNA reads TGTGCCAGCAGCGTAGACCCTGGGGGGGCGGGAGGCTACACCTTC. It codes for CASSVDPGGAGGYTF.

This clone came up a few times. The V and J genes are TRBV5-6 and TRBJ2-2; 8 bases line up with TRBD1. V lost 0 bases to trimming and J lost 5 bases; unmatched junction nucleotides: 6. CDR3 length: 16 residues. Per the germline V gene, CDR1 is SGHDT and CDR2 is YYEEEE. The CDR3 sequence: CASSLVAGGSTGELFF. The CDR3 bases are TGTGCCAGCAGCTTGGTGGCAGGGGGCTCGACCGGGGAGCTGTTTTTT.

This clone turned up a few times. The chain recombines TRBV11-3 with TRBJ2-3; 7 bases map to TRBD2. The CDR3 is 20 residues long. CDR1 is SGHNT and CDR2 is YENEEA in the germline V gene. After removal of 5 bases from V and 0 bases from J, the junction contained 20 bases not matched to a gene. The CDR3 nucleotides read TGTGCCAGCAGCCCACCAAGCGGGACGCGCGACTCTTATAGCACAGATACGCAGTATTTT. This gives the protein CASSPPSGTRDSYSTDTQYF.

This rearrangement joins TRBV12-3 or TRBV12-4 to TRBJ1-1; unclear D gene. CDR3 length: 12 amino acids. Trimming left V 3 bases short and J 6 bases short, with 8 bases between. In DNA, the CDR3 is TGTGCCAGCAGTTTTGCGGGCTCTGAAGCTTTCTTT. Its translation is CASSFAGSEAFF.

The rearrangement uses TRBV9 and TRBJ2-7; D call uncertain. The CDR3 runs 17 residues. The germline CDR1 and CDR2 sequences are SGDLS and YYNGEE. V gave up 0 bases and J gave up 0 bases, with 16 bases separating them. The CDR3 region has the DNA TGTGCCAGCAGCGTAGATGGAGTCCACTCGAGCTCCTACGAGCAGTACGTC. Translation: CASSVDGVHSSSYEQYV.

V gene TRBV30 combines with J gene TRBJ2-2, with no clear D. This CDR3 is built from 11 residues. CDR1 and CDR2 (germline): GTSNPN, SVGIG (reference sequence). V shed 3 bases and J shed 7 bases, with 6 bases lying between them. The CDR3 DNA reads as TGTGCCTGGAGAGTAGACGGGGAGCTGTTTTTT. This encodes CAWRVDGELFF.

V usage is TRBV3-1 (or the pseudogene TRBV3-2) and J usage is TRBJ2-1, with D uncertain. CDR1 LGHDT and CDR2 YNNKEL come from the germline V gene (reference sequence). The ends were cut back, 0 bases at V and 2 bases at J, with 8 bases in the middle. The CDR3 extends over 15 amino acids. CDR3 sequence reads: CASSQETATYNEQFF. The DNA of the CDR3 is TGTGCCAGCAGCCAAGAAACAGCTACCTACAATGAGCAGTTCTTC.

This clone came up a few times. The chain links TRBV21-1 to TRBJ2-4; TRBD1, the D gene given by the table, was not confirmed from the DNA. TRBV21-1 is a pseudogene segment. The CDR3 sequence is 19 residues long. The DNA for the CDR3 is TGTGCCAGCAGCAAAACCGTGGACAGCTCCTTACTAGCCAAAAACATTCAGTACTTC. This translates into CASSKTVDSSLLAKNIQYF.

Regarding this clone: The same CDR3 also results from other DNA sequences found in this sample. V usage is TRBV11-2 and J usage is TRBJ2-7; D gene uncertain. This CDR3 has 12 residues. Germline lookup yields CDR1 SGHAT and CDR2 FQNNGV. The V end was cut by 1 base, the J end by 1 base, with 2 bases between. CDR3 sequence: CASSLASYEQYF. CDR3 nucleotide sequence: TGTGCCAGCAGCTTAGCTTCCTACGAGCAGTACTTC.

The sample holds one count of this clone. The gene calls are TRBV3-1 (or the pseudogene TRBV3-2) and TRBJ2-1; 11 bases match TRBD2. The germline V gene encodes CDR1 LGHDT and CDR2 YNNKEL (reference sequence). V lost 2 bases and J lost 7; bases outside the gene matches: 7. The CDR3 is made up of 16 amino acids. The chain's CDR3 is CASSQPGSSGGNEQFF. The CDR3 region has the DNA TGTGCCAGCAGCCAACCCGGGTCTAGCGGGGGGAATGAGCAGTTCTTC.

V and J are TRBV29-1 and TRBJ2-3, with 11 bases aligning to TRBD1. The ends lost 6 bases at V and 2 bases at J; junction bases unmatched: 7. CDR3 size: 15 residues. Germline V gene data show CDR1 as SQVTM and CDR2 as ANQGSEA. CDR3 bases: TGCAGCGTCCCGAGGACAGGGGGCTTCACAGATACGCAGTATTTT. Residues: CSVPRTGGFTDTQYF.

This chain links TRBV6-6 with TRBJ1-1, with 7 nucleotides matching TRBD1. CDR3 length: 13 residues. Per germline, CDR1 MNHNY and CDR2 SVGAGI (reference sequence). Trimming took 5 bases from V and 5 from J; bases not matched to a gene: 5. CDR3 bases: TGTGCCAGCAGTCCTACAGGGGTTACTGAAGCTTTCTTT. Translation gives CASSPTGVTEAFF.

V gene TRBV2 combines with J gene TRBJ1-2, with TRBD1 matching 7 bases. This CDR3 spans 14 amino acids. The germline V gene has CDR1 SNHLY and CDR2 FYNNEI. Trimming cost V 6 bases and J 8 bases; bases outside gene matches: 12. Written as DNA, the CDR3 is TGTGCCAGCAGCCTAGGGGGCCCTCTAACCGGCTACACCTTC. Translated: CASSLGGPLTGYTF.

About this clone: The sample carries other DNA sequences with the same CDR3. V and J are TRBV21-1 and TRBJ2-3; the table names TRBD2, a call not compared with the DNA. TRBV21-1 is flagged as a pseudogene. The CDR3 is 17 amino acids. CDR3 bases: TGTGCCAGCAGCAACGCGGGGGCGGGGGGAAACACAGATACGCAGTATTTT. Its protein product is CASSNAGAGGNTDTQYF.

This sequence joins TRBV27 and TRBJ2-1, with TRBD2 matching over 10 bases. The V gene end was trimmed by 9 bases and the J gene end by 12 bases; junction bases not matched to a gene: 23. Germline assignment: CDR1 MNHEY and CDR2 SMNVEV (reference sequence). This CDR3 has 17 residues. In nucleotides, the CDR3 is TGTGCCAGGGCCGAGCGGGAGGGCCTGCGCCCACTACGCCGGCAGTTCTTC. This sequence encodes CARAEREGLRPLRRQFF.

CDR3 in amino acids: CASSDSGSPNEKLFF. The CDR3 DNA reads TGTGCCAGCAGTGACTCGGGCAGTCCTAATGAAAAACTGTTTTTT. The chain uses TRBV6-4 and TRBJ1-4, with D unresolved. The CDR3 consists of 15 residues. Per the germline V gene, CDR1 is MRHNA and CDR2 is SNTAGT. Trimming took 0 bases from V and 3 from J, leaving 8 bases between them.

The chain carries TRBV5-4 and TRBJ1-6; maybe TRBD1 (6 bases). This CDR3 contains 17 residues. Trimming cost V 0 bases and J 7 bases, with 17 bases left between them. In germline, CDR1 is SGHNT, CDR2 YYREEE (reference sequence). CDR3: CASSLGRGSPANSPLHF. CDR3 sequence (DNA): TGTGCCAGCAGCTTGGGAAGGGGGTCTCCCGCGAATTCACCCCTCCACTTT.

The chain recombines TRBV28 with TRBJ2-1, with D perhaps matching TRBD1 (6 bases). This CDR3 spans 16 amino acids. Germline V gene sequence: CDR1 MDHEN, CDR2 SYDVKM. V was pared by 6 bases and J by 7 bases, with 22 bases between. The CDR3 loop reads CASRGTGQGKLNEQFF. In DNA, the CDR3 is TGTGCCAGCAGGGGGACGGGTCAGGGGAAGCTAAATGAGCAGTTCTTC.

V usage is TRBV28 and J usage is TRBJ2-5, with a tentative D call TRBD2 (5 bases). Germline lookup yields CDR1 MDHEN and CDR2 SYDVKM. The CDR3 runs 12 residues. The germline V and J ends were trimmed by 4 bases and 11 bases, with 14 bases remaining between them. CDR3 loop: CASSYGGPAQYF. DNA of the CDR3: TGTGCCAGCAGTTATGGCGGGCCCGCTCAGTACTTC.

The V and J genes are TRBV7-9 and TRBJ2-1; 10 positions match TRBD2. The CDR3 length is 15 residues. Germline-derived CDR1 and CDR2 are SEHNR and FQNEAQ (reference sequence). V lost 4 bases and J lost 6; bases outside the gene matches: 6. CDR3 protein: CASSSLAGDLNEQFF. The CDR3 nucleotides read TGTGCCAGCAGCTCCCTAGCGGGGGACCTCAATGAGCAGTTCTTC.